This passage covers 21 T cell receptor beta chains from one sample sequenced in a study of shared clonotypes between healthy human individuals. In the naive CD8 group, cells lacked CD45RO and were positively selected for CCR7, so terminally differentiated effector memory CD45RA+ cells were left out. Clones were sequenced by immunoSEQ multiplex PCR, and TCRdb holds only the in-frame ones, with some missing. Found here are about 2.2 million clones, 93% of them singletons; the top ten hold more than 1.5%. Source material: naive CD8+ T cells from PBMCs. These receptors were taken from a young man in good health. Some clones in this sample may be carry-over from other donors' samples.

The genes are TRBV5-8 and TRBJ2-1; D is unclear. Germline CDR1 and CDR2: SGHTS and YDEGEE. The V gene lost 1 base and the J gene lost 3 bases, with 14 bases spanning the gap. CDR3 length: 16 amino acids. The CDR3, as DNA: TGTGCCAGCAGCTTGTACATGAGCATTCTCTACAATGAGCAGTTCTTC. Its protein is CASSLYMSILYNEQFF.

To note about this clone: Sequence at one end of the junction differs from germline and may be a read error. The chain is built from TRBV27 and TRBJ2-7; 7 nucleotides match TRBD2. The CDR3 spans 15 residues. The germline gives CDR1 MNHEY, CDR2 SMNVEV (reference sequence). In nucleotides, the CDR3 is TGTGCCAGCAATTTAATCGGGGCGGGAGAGTACGAGCAGTACTTC. Amino acids: CASNLIGAGEYEQYF.

The chain employs TRBV13 and TRBJ2-1; the match to TRBD2 covers 12 bases. This CDR3 is built from 16 residues. J was trimmed by 4 bases and V by 5 bases; bases with no gene match: 6. Germline V CDR1 and CDR2: PRHDT, FYEKMQ (reference sequence). CDR3 amino acids: CASSPRTSGDYNEQFF. Here the CDR3 DNA reads TGTGCCAGCAGCCCCAGGACTAGCGGGGATTACAATGAGCAGTTCTTC. The full variable domain, its missing parts supplied by reference TRBV13 and TRBJ2-1, is AAGVIQSPRHLIKEKRETATLKCYPIPRHDTVYWYQQGPGQDPQFLISFYEKMQSDKGSIPDRFSAQQFSDYHSELNMSSLELGDSALYFCASSPRTSGDYNEQFFGPGTRLTVL.

The J gene is TRBJ2-1, the V gene TRBV2; D is undetermined. This CDR3 has 16 amino acids. V shed 3 bases and J shed 0 bases, with 12 bases lying between them. The germline CDR1 and CDR2 sequences are SNHLY and FYNNEI. The CDR3 protein is CASSDLGGSSYNEQFF. In DNA, the CDR3 is TGTGCCAGCAGTGACCTCGGCGGTAGCTCCTACAATGAGCAGTTCTTC.

This clone was seen just once. V gene TRBV19 combines with J gene TRBJ2-7; D perhaps matches TRBD1 (6 bases). Trimming pared 6 bases from V and 3 bases from J, leaving 15 bases between. Germline V gene data show CDR1 as LNHDA and CDR2 as SQIVND (reference sequence). The CDR3 has 14 amino acids. The CDR3 DNA is TGTGCCAGTAGCACAAACAGGGATCTCTACGAGCAGTACTTC. Amino acid sequence: CASSTNRDLYEQYF.

The chain combines TRBV27 with TRBJ2-3, with TRBD2 matching over 7 bases. CDR1 is MNHEY and CDR2 is SMNVEV in the germline V gene (reference sequence). This CDR3 comprises 16 residues. After removal of 5 bases from V and 3 bases from J, the junction contained 11 bases not matched to a gene. CDR3 bases: TGTGCCAGCAGTCTACACTACCCACTAGCGACAGATACGCAGTATTTT. The encoded protein is CASSLHYPLATDTQYF.

The chain carries TRBV28 and TRBJ1-6, with 8 nucleotides matching TRBD1. Germline values: CDR1 MDHEN, CDR2 SYDVKM. V lost 8 bases and J lost 9; bases outside the gene matches: 9. CDR3 length equals 14 residues. CDR3 in DNA: TGTGCCAGCGGAGAGACAGGGGAGATTTCACCCCTCCACTTT. Its protein product is CASGETGEISPLHF.

The J gene is TRBJ2-7, the V gene TRBV28; weak D call: TRBD2 (6 bases). The CDR3 spans 13 residues. V lost 8 bases and J lost 0, with 11 bases in between. Germline CDR1 is MDHEN and CDR2 is SYDVKM. CDR3 DNA: TGTGCCAGCGGGGCGGGGATCTCCTACGAGCAGTACTTC. It yields the protein CASGAGISYEQYF.

The V call is TRBV13, the J call TRBJ2-7; 8 bases agree with TRBD2. Looked up from germline, CDR1 is PRHDT and CDR2 is FYEKMQ (reference sequence). V dropped 5 bases and J dropped 6; count of bases not matched to a gene: 9. The CDR3 runs to 14 residues. CDR3 in amino acids: CASSGDGTRTEQYF. CDR3 DNA: TGTGCCAGCAGCGGGGACGGGACTAGGACCGAGCAGTACTTC.

This chain links TRBV4-1 with TRBJ2-1; D gene ambiguous. This CDR3 contains 12 residues. The V and J ends lost 1 base and 9 bases respectively, with 7 bases between them. The V gene's germline CDR1 is MGHRA and CDR2 YSYEKL. The CDR3 reads CASSQVTGEQFF. CDR3 in DNA: TGCGCCAGCAGCCAAGTAACGGGTGAGCAGTTCTTC.

V and J are TRBV6-6 and TRBJ2-5, with TRBD1 identical over 7 bases. Germline values: CDR1 MNHNY, CDR2 SVGAGI (reference sequence). The CDR3 has 13 residues. J was trimmed by 6 bases and V by 5 bases; bases with no gene match: 6. Written as DNA, the CDR3 is TGTGCCAGCAGTACACAGGGGAAGAAGACCCAGTACTTC. Its translation is CASSTQGKKTQYF.

J is TRBJ2-4 and V is TRBV27; TRBD1 matches 7 bases. Losses at the gene ends were 3 bases for V and 1 base for J; bases not matched to a gene: 6. The CDR3 is 16 amino acids. The V gene's germline CDR1 is MNHEY and CDR2 SMNVEV (reference sequence). The CDR3 is CASSFGARGAKNIQYF. CDR3 sequence (DNA): TGTGCCAGCAGTTTCGGGGCCAGGGGGGCCAAAAACATTCAGTACTTC.

This clone was recorded only once. The chain carries TRBV7-8 and TRBJ2-3; 7 positions match TRBD2. Per the germline V gene, CDR1 is SGHVS and CDR2 is FQNEAQ. Trimming removed 3 bases from V and 3 bases from J; junction bases left unmatched: 9. CDR3 length: 16 amino acids. CDR3 protein: CASSLKLAAGTDTQYF. CDR3 DNA: TGTGCCAGCAGCTTGAAGCTAGCGGCCGGGACAGATACGCAGTATTTT.

V is TRBV4-1 and J is TRBJ1-5; unclear D gene. Germline CDR1 MGHRA, CDR2 YSYEKL. The CDR3 has 14 residues. V shed 4 bases and J shed 0 bases, with 7 bases lying between them. The CDR3 is CASSLVGSNQPQHF. The CDR3 nucleotides read TGCGCCAGCAGCCTCGTTGGTAGCAATCAGCCCCAGCATTTT.

J is TRBJ2-7 and V is TRBV5-1; D perhaps matches TRBD1 (6 bases). This CDR3 contains 14 residues. The germline CDR1 and CDR2 sequences are SGHRS and YFSETQ. Trimming took 4 bases from V and 2 from J, leaving 13 bases between them. CDR3 coding DNA: TGCGCCAGCAGCCCCGGGACATTAACCTACGAGCAGTACTTC. This translates into CASSPGTLTYEQYF.

The chain has TRBV9 and TRBJ2-1, with 11 positions matching TRBD2. This CDR3 is built from 14 residues. In germline, CDR1 is SGDLS, CDR2 YYNGEE. V gave up 3 bases and J gave up 5 bases; unmatched junction bases: 1. The CDR3 sequence: CASSGGLADNEQFF. The CDR3 nucleotides read TGTGCCAGCAGCGGGGGACTAGCGGACAATGAGCAGTTCTTC.

The gene calls are TRBV4-1 and TRBJ1-1; the match to TRBD1 covers 7 bases. Germline CDR1 MGHRA, CDR2 YSYEKL. The CDR3 has 16 residues. The V and J ends lost 3 bases and 1 base, in that order; junction bases with no gene match: 8. The DNA for the CDR3 is TGCGCCAGCAGCCAGATACTCCGGGACAGGAACACTGAAGCTTTCTTT. Its translation is CASSQILRDRNTEAFF.

This chain connects TRBV25-1 to TRBJ2-2; D remains ambiguous. Germline values: CDR1 MGHDK, CDR2 SYGVNS. The ends were cut back, 0 bases at V and 2 bases at J, with 4 bases in the middle. The CDR3 has 14 residues. The CDR3 sequence is CASSEYTNTGELFF. CDR3 nucleotides: TGTGCCAGCAGTGAATACACAAACACCGGGGAGCTGTTTTTT. The full variable domain, in which reference TRBV25-1 and TRBJ2-2 provide the parts outside the CDR3, is EADIYQTPRYLVIGTGKKITLECSQTMGHDKMYWYQQDPGMELHLIHYSYGVNSTEKGDLSSESTVSRIRTEHFPLTLESARPSHTSQYLCASSEYTNTGELFFGEGSRLTVL.

This chain uses TRBV7-2 with TRBJ1-2; TRBD1 might be the D (6 bases). Germline CDR1 reads SGHTA; CDR2 reads FQGNSA. The CDR3 length is 13 residues. The V end was cut by 1 base, the J end by 8 bases, with 11 bases between. CDR3 amino acids: CASSLGRTDGYTF. DNA of the CDR3: TGTGCCAGCAGCTTAGGGAGGACAGACGGCTACACCTTC.

The chain combines TRBV4-1 with TRBJ2-5; a weak D match, TRBD1 (6 bases). CDR3 length: 16 amino acids. Germline V gene sequence: CDR1 MGHRA, CDR2 YSYEKL. The germline V and J ends were trimmed by 0 bases and 5 bases, with 16 bases remaining between them. The CDR3 spells CASSQESLQGGETQYF. DNA of the CDR3: TGCGCCAGCAGCCAAGAGTCTCTACAGGGTGGGGAGACCCAGTACTTC.

The rearrangement joins TRBV6-6 to TRBJ2-3, with a possible D match to TRBD2 (5 bases). V shed 7 bases and J shed 3 bases, with 20 bases lying between them. The length of the CDR3 is 16 residues. Germline-derived CDR1 and CDR2 are MNHNY and SVGAGI (reference sequence). The CDR3 spells CASTTPAGLRTDTQYF. CDR3 nucleotide sequence: TGTGCCAGCACCACACCCGCGGGCTTACGAACAGATACGCAGTATTTT.